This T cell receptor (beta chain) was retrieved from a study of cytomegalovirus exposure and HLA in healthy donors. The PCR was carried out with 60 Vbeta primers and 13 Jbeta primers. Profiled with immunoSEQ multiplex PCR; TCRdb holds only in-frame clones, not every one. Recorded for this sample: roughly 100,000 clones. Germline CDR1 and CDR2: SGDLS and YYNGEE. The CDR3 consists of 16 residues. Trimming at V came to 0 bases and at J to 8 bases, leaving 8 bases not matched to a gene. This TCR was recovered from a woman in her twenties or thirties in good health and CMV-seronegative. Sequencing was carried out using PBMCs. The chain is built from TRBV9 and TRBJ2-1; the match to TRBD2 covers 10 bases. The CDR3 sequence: CASSVEGLAGVDEQFF. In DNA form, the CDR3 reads TGTGCCAGCAGCGTAGAGGGGCTAGCGGGGGTGGATGAGCAGTTCTTC.